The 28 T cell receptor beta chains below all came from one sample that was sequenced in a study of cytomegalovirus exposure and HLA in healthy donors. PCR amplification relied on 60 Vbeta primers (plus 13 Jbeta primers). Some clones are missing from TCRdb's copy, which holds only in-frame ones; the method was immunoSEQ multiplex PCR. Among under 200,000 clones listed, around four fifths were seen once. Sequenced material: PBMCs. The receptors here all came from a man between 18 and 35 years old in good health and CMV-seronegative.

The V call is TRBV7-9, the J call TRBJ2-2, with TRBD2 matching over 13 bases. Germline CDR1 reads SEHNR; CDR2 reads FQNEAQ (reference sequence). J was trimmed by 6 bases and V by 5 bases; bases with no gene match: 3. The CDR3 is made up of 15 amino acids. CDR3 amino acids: CASSTSGGAAGELFF. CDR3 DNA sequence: TGTGCCAGCAGCACTAGCGGGGGGGCCGCCGGGGAGCTGTTTTTT.

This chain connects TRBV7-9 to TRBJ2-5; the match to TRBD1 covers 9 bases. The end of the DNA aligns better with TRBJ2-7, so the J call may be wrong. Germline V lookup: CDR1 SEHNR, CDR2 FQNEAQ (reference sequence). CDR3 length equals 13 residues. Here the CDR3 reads CASSTRDRDEQYF. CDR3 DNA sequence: TGTGCCAGCAGCACAAGGGACAGGGACGAGCAGTACTTC.

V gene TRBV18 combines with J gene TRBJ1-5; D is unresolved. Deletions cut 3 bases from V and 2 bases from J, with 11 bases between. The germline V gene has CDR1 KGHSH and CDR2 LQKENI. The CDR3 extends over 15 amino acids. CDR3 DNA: TGTGCCAGCTCACCCCGGACTACCGGCAATCAGCCCCAGCATTTT. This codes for CASSPRTTGNQPQHF.

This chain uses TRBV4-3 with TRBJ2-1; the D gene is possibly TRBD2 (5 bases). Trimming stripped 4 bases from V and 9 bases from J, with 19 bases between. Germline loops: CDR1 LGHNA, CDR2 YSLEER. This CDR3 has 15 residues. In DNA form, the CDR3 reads TGCGCCAGCAGCCGGGAACTAGAACCGGTTTTTGAGCAGTTCTTC. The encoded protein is CASSRELEPVFEQFF.

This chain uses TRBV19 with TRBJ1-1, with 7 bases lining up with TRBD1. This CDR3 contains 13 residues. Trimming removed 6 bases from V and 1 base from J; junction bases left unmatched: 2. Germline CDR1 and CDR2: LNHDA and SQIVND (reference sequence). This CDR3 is CASRRGRNTEAFF. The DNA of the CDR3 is TGTGCCAGTAGGAGGGGGCGGAACACTGAAGCTTTCTTT.

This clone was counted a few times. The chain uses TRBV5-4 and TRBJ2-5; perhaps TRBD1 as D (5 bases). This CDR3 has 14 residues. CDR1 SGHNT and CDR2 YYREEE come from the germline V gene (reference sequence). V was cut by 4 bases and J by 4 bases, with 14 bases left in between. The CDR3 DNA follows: TGTGCCAGCAGCCGAGGTCAGGGATCAGAGACCCAGTACTTC. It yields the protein CASSRGQGSETQYF.

CDR3 loop: CASSPRTGEYEQYF. The CDR3 DNA is TGTGCCAGCAGCCCCCGGACAGGGGAATACGAGCAGTACTTC. V usage is TRBV11-1 and J usage is TRBJ2-7; 9 bases map to TRBD1. CDR1 is SGHAT and CDR2 is FQDESV in the germline V gene (reference sequence). CDR3 size: 14 residues. Losses at the gene ends were 5 bases for V and 4 bases for J; bases not matched to a gene: 6.

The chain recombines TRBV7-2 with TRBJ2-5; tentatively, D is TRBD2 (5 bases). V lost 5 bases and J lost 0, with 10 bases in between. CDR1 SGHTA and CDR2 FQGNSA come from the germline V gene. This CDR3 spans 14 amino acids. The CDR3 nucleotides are TGTGCCAGCAGCCCCCAGCGGAACCAAGAGACCCAGTACTTC. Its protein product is CASSPQRNQETQYF.

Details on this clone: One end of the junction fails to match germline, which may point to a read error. CDR3 in amino acids: CASSESRHDQFF. The DNA for the CDR3 is TGTGCCAGCAGTGAATCCAGACATGATCAGTTCTTC. The chain joins TRBV25-1 to TRBJ2-1; D unresolved. Germline V lookup: CDR1 MGHDK, CDR2 SYGVNS. The CDR3 totals 12 residues.

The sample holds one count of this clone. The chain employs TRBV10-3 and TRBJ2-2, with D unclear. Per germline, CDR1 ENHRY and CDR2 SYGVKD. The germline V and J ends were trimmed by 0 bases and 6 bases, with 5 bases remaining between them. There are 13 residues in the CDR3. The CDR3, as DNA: TGTGCCATCAGTGAGTCCGTGTCCGGGGAGCTGTTTTTT. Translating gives CAISESVSGELFF.

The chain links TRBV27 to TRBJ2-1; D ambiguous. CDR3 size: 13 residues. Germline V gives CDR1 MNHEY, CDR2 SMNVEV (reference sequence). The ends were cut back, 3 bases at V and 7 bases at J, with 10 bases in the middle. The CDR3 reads CASSLRARNEQFF. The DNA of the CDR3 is TGTGCCAGCAGTTTGAGAGCGAGAAATGAGCAGTTCTTC.

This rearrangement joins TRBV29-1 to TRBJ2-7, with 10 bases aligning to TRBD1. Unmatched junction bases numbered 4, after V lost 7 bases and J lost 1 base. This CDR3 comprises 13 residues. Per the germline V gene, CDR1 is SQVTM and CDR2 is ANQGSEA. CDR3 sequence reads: CSARGQGSYEQYF. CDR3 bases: TGCAGCGCTCGGGGACAGGGGTCCTACGAGCAGTACTTC.

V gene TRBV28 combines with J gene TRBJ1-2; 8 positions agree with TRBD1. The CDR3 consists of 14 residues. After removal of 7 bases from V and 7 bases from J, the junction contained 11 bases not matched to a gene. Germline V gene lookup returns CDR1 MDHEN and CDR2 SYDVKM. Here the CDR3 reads CASTVDREFPGYTF. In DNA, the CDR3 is TGTGCCAGCACCGTGGACAGGGAATTCCCTGGCTACACCTTC.

The CDR3 here is CASTASGREYSNQPQHF. In nucleotides, the CDR3 is TGTGCCAGTACCGCCTCCGGCAGGGAATATAGCAATCAGCCCCAGCATTTT. V usage is TRBV19 and J usage is TRBJ1-5; maybe TRBD1 (5 bases). The germline V gene has CDR1 LNHDA and CDR2 SQIVND (reference sequence). The CDR3 is made up of 17 amino acids. V lost 7 bases, J lost 0 bases, and 19 bases lay in between.

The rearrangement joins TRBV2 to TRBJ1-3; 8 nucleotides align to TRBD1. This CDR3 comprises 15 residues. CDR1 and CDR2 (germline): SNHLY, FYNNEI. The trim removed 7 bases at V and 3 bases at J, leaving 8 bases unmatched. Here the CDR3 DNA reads TGTGCCAGCACTCTGGACAGGGATCTTGGAAACACCATATATTTT. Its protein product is CASTLDRDLGNTIYF.

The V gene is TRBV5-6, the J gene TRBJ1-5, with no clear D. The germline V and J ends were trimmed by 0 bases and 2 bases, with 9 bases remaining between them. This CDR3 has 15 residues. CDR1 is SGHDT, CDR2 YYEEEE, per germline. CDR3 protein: CASSLGARGNQPQHF. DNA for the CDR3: TGTGCCAGCAGCTTGGGGGCGAGGGGCAATCAGCCCCAGCATTTT.

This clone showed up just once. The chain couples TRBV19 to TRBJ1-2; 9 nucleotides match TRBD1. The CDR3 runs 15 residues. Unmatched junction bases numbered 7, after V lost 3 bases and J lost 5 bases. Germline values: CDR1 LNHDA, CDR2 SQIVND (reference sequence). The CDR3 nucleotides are TGTGCCAGTAGTATCGAGGGACAGGGCGATTATGGCTACACCTTC. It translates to CASSIEGQGDYGYTF.

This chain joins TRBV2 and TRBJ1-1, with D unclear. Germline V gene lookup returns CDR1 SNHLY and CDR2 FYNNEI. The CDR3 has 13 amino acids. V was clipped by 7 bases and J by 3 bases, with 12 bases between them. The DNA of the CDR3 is TGTGCCAGCACTTCCCTCCCGGACACTGAAGCTTTCTTT. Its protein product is CASTSLPDTEAFF.

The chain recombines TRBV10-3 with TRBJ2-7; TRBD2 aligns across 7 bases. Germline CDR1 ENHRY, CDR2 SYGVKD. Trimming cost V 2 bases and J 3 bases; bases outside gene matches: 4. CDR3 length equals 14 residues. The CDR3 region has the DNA TGTGCCATCAGTGAGGAAGGGAGGGGCTACGAGCAGTACTTC. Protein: CAISEEGRGYEQYF.

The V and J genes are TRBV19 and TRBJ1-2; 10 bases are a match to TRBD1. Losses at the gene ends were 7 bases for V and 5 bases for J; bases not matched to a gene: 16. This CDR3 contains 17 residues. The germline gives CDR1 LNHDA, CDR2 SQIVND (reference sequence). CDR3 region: CASTRGTGDPLLYGYTF. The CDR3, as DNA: TGTGCCAGTACCCGAGGGACAGGGGACCCCCTACTATATGGCTACACCTTC.

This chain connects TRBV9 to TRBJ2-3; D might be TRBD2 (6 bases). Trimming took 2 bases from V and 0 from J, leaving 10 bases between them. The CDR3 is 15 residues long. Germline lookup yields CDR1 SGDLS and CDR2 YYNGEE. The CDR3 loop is CASSVRGTSTDTQYF. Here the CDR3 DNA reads TGTGCCAGCAGCGTTAGAGGGACTAGCACAGATACGCAGTATTTT.

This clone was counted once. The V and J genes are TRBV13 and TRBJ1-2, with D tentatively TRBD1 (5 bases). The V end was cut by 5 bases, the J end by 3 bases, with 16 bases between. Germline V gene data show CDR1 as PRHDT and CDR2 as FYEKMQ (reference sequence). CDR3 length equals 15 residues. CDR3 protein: CASSAFRVFDYGYTF. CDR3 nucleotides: TGTGCCAGCAGCGCCTTCAGGGTGTTCGACTATGGCTACACCTTC.

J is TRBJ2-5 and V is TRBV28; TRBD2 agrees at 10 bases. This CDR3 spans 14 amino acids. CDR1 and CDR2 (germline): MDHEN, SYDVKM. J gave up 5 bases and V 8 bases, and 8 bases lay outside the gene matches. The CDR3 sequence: CASGTSVPSETQYF. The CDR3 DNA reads TGTGCCAGCGGGACTAGCGTACCCTCCGAGACCCAGTACTTC.

CDR3 in DNA: TGTGCCAGCAGCCAACCACAACAGGGGGGAAGCTACGAGCAGTACTTC. Its protein product is CASSQPQQGGSYEQYF. The chain employs TRBV16 and TRBJ2-7; TRBD1 matches 8 bases. Per the germline V gene, CDR1 is KGHSY and CDR2 is FQNENV. V was clipped by 2 bases and J by 3 bases; unmatched bases: 9. The CDR3 is 16 amino acids.

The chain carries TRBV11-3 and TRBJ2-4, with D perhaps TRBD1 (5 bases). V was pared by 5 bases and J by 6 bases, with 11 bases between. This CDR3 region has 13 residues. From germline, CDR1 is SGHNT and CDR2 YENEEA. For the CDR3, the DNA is TGTGCCAGCAGCCCTCAGGGTGGAAACATTCAGTACTTC. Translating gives CASSPQGGNIQYF.

CDR3 region: CASSLGTGSDTQYF. As DNA, the CDR3 is TGTGCCAGCAGCTTGGGGACAGGGTCAGATACGCAGTATTTT. The V gene is TRBV11-3, the J gene TRBJ2-3, with 9 bases that match TRBD1. The germline CDR1 and CDR2 sequences are SGHNT and YENEEA. With 3 bases clipped from V and 4 bases from J, the junction kept 2 bases outside the gene matches. The CDR3 is 14 residues long.

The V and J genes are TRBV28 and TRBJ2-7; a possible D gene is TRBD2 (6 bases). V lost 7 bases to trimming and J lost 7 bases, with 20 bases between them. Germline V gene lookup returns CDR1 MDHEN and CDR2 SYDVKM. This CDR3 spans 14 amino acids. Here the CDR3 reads CASITHRGAGEQYF. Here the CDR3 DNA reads TGTGCCAGCATCACCCACCGGGGTGCGGGAGAGCAGTACTTC.

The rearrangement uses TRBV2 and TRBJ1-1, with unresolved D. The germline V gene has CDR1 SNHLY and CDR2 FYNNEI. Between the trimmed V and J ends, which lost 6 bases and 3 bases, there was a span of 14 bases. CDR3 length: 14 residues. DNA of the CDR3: TGTGCCAGCAGGGACCGGGGAACACACACTGAAGCTTTCTTT. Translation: CASRDRGTHTEAFF.